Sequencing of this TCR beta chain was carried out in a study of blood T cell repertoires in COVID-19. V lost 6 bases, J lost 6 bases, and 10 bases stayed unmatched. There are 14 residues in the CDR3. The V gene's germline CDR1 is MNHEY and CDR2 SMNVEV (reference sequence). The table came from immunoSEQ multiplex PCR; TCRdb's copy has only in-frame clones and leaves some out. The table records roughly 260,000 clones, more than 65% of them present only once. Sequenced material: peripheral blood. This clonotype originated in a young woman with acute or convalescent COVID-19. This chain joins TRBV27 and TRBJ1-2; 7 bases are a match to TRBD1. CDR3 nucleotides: TGTGCCAGCAGGCCGGGACAGCCCTGGGATGGCTACACCTTC. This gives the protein CASRPGQPWDGYTF.